The 13 T cell receptor beta chains below all came from one sample that was sequenced in a study of T cell responses to AZD1222 COVID-19 vaccine. Data came from immunoSEQ multiplex PCR; TCRdb stores just in-frame clones and leaves some out. Among 150,000 to 200,000 clones, just over 90% were seen once, and the ten largest hold 1% to 1.5%. Here the sequenced sample was peripheral blood, taken 28 days after the second AZD1222 dose. The source of these receptors is an adult who received the AZD1222 COVID-19 vaccine.

The chain employs TRBV28 and TRBJ1-1; D ambiguous. Trimming removed 5 bases from V and 1 base from J, with 11 bases in between. The CDR3 spans 14 residues. Germline assignment: CDR1 MDHEN and CDR2 SYDVKM. CDR3 residues: CASSLGFGNTEAFF. As DNA, the CDR3 is TGTGCCAGCAGTCTGGGGTTTGGGAACACTGAAGCTTTCTTT.

The chain links TRBV27 to TRBJ2-3; tentative D call: TRBD2 (5 bases). V was pared by 3 bases and J by 0 bases, with 13 bases between. Looked up from germline, CDR1 is MNHEY and CDR2 is SMNVEV (reference sequence). The CDR3 is made up of 16 amino acids. The CDR3, as DNA: TGTGCCAGCAGTTTCAGTAGCGCAAGTAGCACAGATACGCAGTATTTT. It specifies CASSFSSASSTDTQYF.

The chain is built from TRBV12-3 or TRBV12-4 and TRBJ1-2, with D uncertain. V lost 6 bases to trimming and J lost 0 bases, with 8 bases between them. This CDR3 has 13 residues. The CDR3 loop is CASSFMANYGYTF. CDR3 bases: TGTGCCAGCAGCTTCATGGCTAACTATGGCTACACCTTC.

The V gene is TRBV9, the J gene TRBJ2-1, with 9 nucleotides matching TRBD1. The J segment lost 1 base and the V segment lost 5 bases, leaving 1 base of the junction unmatched. Germline CDR1 SGDLS, CDR2 YYNGEE. The CDR3 is 14 residues long. CDR3 loop: CASSGTGSYNEQFF. The CDR3 DNA follows: TGTGCCAGCAGTGGGACAGGGTCCTACAATGAGCAGTTCTTC.

In its sample, this clone was seen a few times. The chain carries TRBV6-1 and TRBJ2-3, with 13 bases aligning to TRBD2. In germline, CDR1 is MNHNS, CDR2 SASEGT. The CDR3 spans 15 residues. Germline trimming cut 2 bases from V and 4 bases from J; bases unmatched to any gene: 0. CDR3 residues: CASSETSGGADTQYF. CDR3 sequence (DNA): TGTGCCAGCAGTGAAACTAGCGGGGGGGCAGATACGCAGTATTTT.

The CDR3 DNA follows: TGTGCCAGCAACCAAGGACGGGGATACAATGAGCAGTTCTTC. Residues: CASNQGRGYNEQFF. This chain connects TRBV5-6 to TRBJ2-1; D is possibly TRBD2 (5 bases). Germline CDR1 is SGHDT and CDR2 is YYEEEE. Deletions cut 6 bases from V and 4 bases from J, with 14 bases between. There are 14 residues in the CDR3.

The genes are TRBV30 and TRBJ1-2; no definite D call. V was trimmed by 0 bases and J by 3 bases, leaving 11 bases between them. Germline loops: CDR1 GTSNPN, CDR2 SVGIG (reference sequence). The CDR3 has 14 residues. Written as DNA, the CDR3 is TGTGCCTGGAGTGTTGTCGCTGTGGACTATGGCTACACCTTC. It yields the protein CAWSVVAVDYGYTF.

The chain joins TRBV28 to TRBJ1-1; D is undetermined. The V gene lost 3 bases and the J gene lost 6 bases, with 8 bases spanning the gap. This CDR3 comprises 12 residues. Germline V gives CDR1 MDHEN, CDR2 SYDVKM. Written as DNA, the CDR3 is TGTGCCAGCAGTTTTCCGGGCGCTGAAGCTTTCTTT. This sequence encodes CASSFPGAEAFF. Full variable domain (outside the CDR3, taken from reference TRBV28 and TRBJ1-1): DVKVTQSSRYLVKRTGEKVFLECVQDMDHENMFWYRQDPGLGLRLIYFSYDVKMKEKGDIPEGYSVSREKKERFSLILESASTNQTSMYLCASSFPGAEAFFGQGTRLTVV.

The rearrangement links TRBV7-8 to TRBJ1-4, with D possibly TRBD1 on 5 matching bases. The CDR3 extends over 16 amino acids. The V end was cut by 1 base, the J end by 4 bases, with 13 bases between. Germline values: CDR1 SGHVS, CDR2 FQNEAQ. The CDR3 DNA follows: TGTGCCAGCAGCTTAGTGCGTGGGGCGGGTAATGAAAAACTGTTTTTT. Its translation is CASSLVRGAGNEKLFF.

CDR3 protein: CASSLALRQGYEKLFF. CDR3 coding DNA: TGTGCCAGCAGCTTGGCCTTGAGACAGGGTTATGAAAAACTGTTTTTT. The genes are TRBV5-8 and TRBJ1-4; 7 bases are a match to TRBD1. Germline values: CDR1 SGHTS, CDR2 YDEGEE. Trimming at V came to 0 bases and at J to 6 bases, leaving 8 bases not matched to a gene. This CDR3 region has 16 residues.

The CDR3 DNA reads TGCGCCAGCAGCCCCGTGGCTAGCGGGGCAGATACGCAGTATTTT. It encodes CASSPVASGADTQYF. This chain joins TRBV4-1 and TRBJ2-3; 9 nucleotides line up with TRBD2. V was clipped by 4 bases and J by 4 bases; unmatched bases: 6. CDR3 length: 15 amino acids. Germline CDR1 MGHRA, CDR2 YSYEKL.

This clone was observed a handful of times. The chain combines TRBV28 with TRBJ1-2; D gene ambiguous. The CDR3 sequence is 13 residues long. Trimming pared 3 bases from V and 8 bases from J, leaving 13 bases between. CDR1 is MDHEN and CDR2 is SYDVKM in the germline V gene. The CDR3 is CASSLWQATGYTF. As DNA, the CDR3 is TGTGCCAGCAGTTTGTGGCAAGCTACGGGCTACACCTTC.

The chain is built from TRBV12-3 or TRBV12-4 and TRBJ1-1; D might be TRBD1 (5 bases). Trimming took off 7 bases at V and 6 bases at J, with 12 bases between the two ends. The CDR3 extends over 12 amino acids. The chain's CDR3 is CASTGLGAEAFF. CDR3 bases: TGTGCCAGCACAGGGTTAGGGGCTGAAGCTTTCTTT.